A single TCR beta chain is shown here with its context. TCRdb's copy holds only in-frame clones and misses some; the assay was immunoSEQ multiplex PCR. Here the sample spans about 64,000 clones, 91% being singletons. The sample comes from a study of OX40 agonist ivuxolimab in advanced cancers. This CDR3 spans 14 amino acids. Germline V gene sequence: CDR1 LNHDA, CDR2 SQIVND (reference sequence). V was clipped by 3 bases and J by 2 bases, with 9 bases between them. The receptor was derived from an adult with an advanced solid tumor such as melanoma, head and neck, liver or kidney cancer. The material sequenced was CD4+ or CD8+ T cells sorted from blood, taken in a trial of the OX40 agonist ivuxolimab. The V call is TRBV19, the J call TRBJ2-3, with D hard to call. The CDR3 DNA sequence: TGTGCCAGTAGTATCGTAGCCCCCACAGATACGCAGTATTTT. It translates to CASSIVAPTDTQYF.